Listed here is a single T cell receptor beta chain. Its specificity is unknown. Once RNA had been extracted, it was reverse transcribed into cDNA to act as the sequencing template. The protocol was immunoSEQ multiplex PCR, while the TCRdb copy is restricted to in-frame clones and leaves out a portion. The sample lists about 210,000 clones, under 70% occurring once. The sample originates from a study of CD8+ T cells in alopecia areata. As to treatment: oral pan-JAK inhibitor, 5-10 mg twice daily. Sampling of alopecia areata patients yielded lesional scalp punch biopsies as well as peripheral blood. V was trimmed by 6 bases and J by 3 bases, leaving 12 bases between them. CDR1 and CDR2 from the germline V gene are MNHEY and SVGAGI. The CDR3 covers 14 residues. The study, taken as a whole, reports: Because one nonresponder was included, the link of baseline CD8+ expansion to response is considered uncertain. The study found that many expanded lesional clones persisted in scalp and blood during tofacitinib.

The V call is TRBV6-5, the J call TRBJ2-1; TRBD1 or TRBD2 may be the D gene (5 bases each). The TCR originated in a human donor with alopecia areata. Specimen: CD4+ T cells sorted from blood, collected at week 4, from a patient treated with tofacitinib. The CDR3 here is CASRSGAHYNEQFF. The CDR3 DNA reads TGTGCCAGCAGATCCGGGGCACACTACAATGAGCAGTTCTTC.